Each of the 17 T cell receptor beta chains below was sequenced from the same sample in a study of shared clonotypes between healthy human individuals. Method: immunoSEQ multiplex PCR; TCRdb's copy keeps in-frame clones and lacks some. The table has some 480,000 clones, 65% to 80% seen once. Specimen: PBMCs. Receptors were obtained from a woman between 35 and 50 years old in good health. Some clones in this sample may be carry-over from other donors' samples.

This chain links TRBV29-1 with TRBJ2-2, with D possibly being TRBD2 (5 bases). This CDR3 has 17 amino acids. V was clipped by 6 bases and J by 5 bases, with 25 bases between them. Germline loops: CDR1 SQVTM, CDR2 ANQGSEA. The CDR3 here is CSVRTRESGSGTGELFF. As DNA, the CDR3 is TGCAGCGTAAGAACCCGCGAGAGCGGAAGTGGGACCGGGGAGCTGTTTTTT.

This sequence joins TRBV5-5 and TRBJ1-1; TRBD1 matches at 11 bases. The V segment lost 5 bases and the J segment 5 bases; nucleotides outside the gene matches: 8. CDR3 length: 15 amino acids. Germline assignment: CDR1 SGHKS and CDR2 YYEKEE (reference sequence). The CDR3 region has the DNA TGTGCCAGCAGACAACCGGGACAGGGGGTGACTGAAGCTTTCTTT. It is translated as CASRQPGQGVTEAFF.

This clone has more than one count but fewer than ten. J is TRBJ2-7 and V is TRBV6-5, with D perhaps matching TRBD1 or TRBD2 (5 bases each). The CDR3 length is 14 residues. Germline V gene lookup returns CDR1 MNHEY and CDR2 SVGAGI. V shed 6 bases and J shed 0 bases, with 12 bases lying between them. The CDR3 DNA reads as TGTGCCAGCAGGGGGGTCGCGAGCTCCTACGAGCAGTACTTC. Encoded protein: CASRGVASSYEQYF.

This clone came up many times. This chain joins TRBV7-3 and TRBJ2-1; tentatively, D is TRBD2 (7 bases). Germline values: CDR1 SGHTA, CDR2 FQGTGA. V lost 4 bases, J lost 1 base, and 14 bases lay in between. The CDR3 contains 16 residues. The CDR3 DNA reads TGTGCCAGCAGCTCCCAGGGGAGGGTATCCTACAATGAGCAGTTCTTC. This sequence encodes CASSSQGRVSYNEQFF.

This chain joins TRBV10-3 and TRBJ2-1, with 12 bases identical to TRBD1. The CDR3 has 14 amino acids. The V gene end was trimmed by 5 bases and the J gene end by 10 bases; junction bases not matched to a gene: 6. Germline values: CDR1 ENHRY, CDR2 SYGVKD. The CDR3 bases are TGTGCCATCAGTCCCCTCGGGACAGGGGGCGAGCAGTTCTTC. This codes for CAISPLGTGGEQFF.

This sequence joins TRBV5-5 and TRBJ1-3; D not resolved. CDR3 length: 16 residues. The germline CDR1 and CDR2 sequences are SGHKS and YYEKEE (reference sequence). V was cut by 2 bases and J by 0 bases, with 12 bases left in between. The CDR3, as DNA: TGTGCCAGCAGCTTCATTCCGGGCCGCTCTGGAAACACCATATATTTT. This encodes CASSFIPGRSGNTIYF.

The CDR3, as DNA: TGTGCCAGCAGGGGGGACAGGGGGGAGAACACTGAAGCTTTCTTT. Protein: CASRGDRGENTEAFF. The V call is TRBV6-5, the J call TRBJ1-1; 11 nucleotides agree with TRBD1. This CDR3 is 15 amino acids long. V lost 6 bases, J lost 1 base, and 4 bases stayed unmatched. The germline CDR1 and CDR2 sequences are MNHEY and SVGAGI.

As to this clone: This CDR3 is also generated by other DNA sequences in the sample. V is TRBV5-1 and J is TRBJ2-3; unclear D gene. The CDR3 consists of 13 residues. V was clipped by 3 bases and J by 2 bases, with 7 bases between them. Germline CDR1 is SGHRS and CDR2 is YFSETQ. CDR3 DNA sequence: TGCGCCAGCAGCTCCGTTACCACAGATACGCAGTATTTT. It is translated as CASSSVTTDTQYF. The complete variable domain, with remaining parts taken from reference TRBV5-1 and TRBJ2-3, reads KAGVTQTPRYLIKTRGQQVTLSCSPISGHRSVSWYQQTPGQGLQFLFEYFSETQRNKGNFPGRFSGRQFSNSRSEMNVSTLELGDSALYLCASSSVTTDTQYFGPGTRLTVL.

The genes are TRBV5-1 and TRBJ2-7; tentatively, D is TRBD1 (5 bases). Germline V CDR1 and CDR2: SGHRS, YFSETQ. V gave up 4 bases and J gave up 5 bases, with 16 bases separating them. The CDR3 loop spans 14 amino acids. CDR3 loop: CASSPSQGINEQYF. In DNA form, the CDR3 reads TGCGCCAGCAGCCCCAGTCAGGGTATCAACGAGCAGTACTTC.

J is TRBJ2-2 and V is TRBV10-2; D is unclear. V was clipped by 6 bases and J by 7 bases, with 12 bases between them. The CDR3 has 13 amino acids. Germline-derived CDR1 and CDR2 are WSHSY and SAAADI. The CDR3 protein is CASRLAGGGELFF. The DNA of the CDR3 is TGCGCCAGCAGGCTCGCAGGCGGCGGGGAGCTGTTTTTT.

This rearrangement joins TRBV21-1 to TRBJ2-7; the D call of TRBD2 is as the table states it, not checked on the DNA. TRBV21-1 counts as a pseudogene. This CDR3 region has 15 residues. The CDR3 nucleotides are TGTGCCAGCAGCAAAAGCAGGCGGGAGTCCTACGAGCAGTACTTC. Its translation: CASSKSRRESYEQYF.

This sequence joins TRBV5-1 and TRBJ2-3; TRBD2 matches at 10 bases. The CDR3 sequence is 15 residues long. V lost 2 bases and J lost 4; bases outside the gene matches: 4. CDR1 is SGHRS and CDR2 is YFSETQ in the germline V gene. Written as DNA, the CDR3 is TGCGCCAGCAGCTTAGCGGGAGGGGGGCCAGATACGCAGTATTTT. Its translation: CASSLAGGGPDTQYF.

The chain has TRBV29-1 and TRBJ1-2, with 9 bases matching TRBD1. Germline V gives CDR1 SQVTM, CDR2 ANQGSEA. The trim removed 6 bases at V and 4 bases at J, leaving 6 bases unmatched. This CDR3 region has 13 residues. In nucleotides, the CDR3 is TGCAGCGTGGGGGACAGGGATAGCTATGGCTACACCTTC. Its translation is CSVGDRDSYGYTF.

This clone was seen a single time. The chain combines TRBV5-1 with TRBJ1-1; D perhaps matches TRBD1 (6 bases). The length of the CDR3 is 15 residues. From germline, CDR1 is SGHRS and CDR2 YFSETQ. The V gene lost 4 bases and the J gene lost 3 bases, with 16 bases spanning the gap. CDR3 sequence (DNA): TGCGCCAGCAGCCCGTTGGGGGGCGAGGACACTGAAGCTTTCTTT. Protein: CASSPLGGEDTEAFF.

The J gene is TRBJ2-2, the V gene TRBV28; 7 positions agree with TRBD1. This CDR3 is built from 12 residues. The V and J ends lost 6 bases and 6 bases, in that order; junction bases with no gene match: 1. Germline assignment: CDR1 MDHEN and CDR2 SYDVKM. This CDR3 reads CASRTGPGELFF. The CDR3 region has the DNA TGTGCCAGCAGGACAGGGCCCGGGGAGCTGTTTTTT. Variable domain in full (rest from reference TRBV28 and TRBJ2-2): DVKVTQSSRYLVKRTGEKVFLECVQDMDHENMFWYRQDPGLGLRLIYFSYDVKMKEKGDIPEGYSVSREKKERFSLILESASTNQTSMYLCASRTGPGELFFGEGSRLTVL.

CDR3 residues: CASSLEYAGELFF. The CDR3 region has the DNA TGTGCCAGCAGCTTAGAGTACGCCGGGGAGCTGTTTTTT. The rearrangement uses TRBV7-8 and TRBJ2-2; no definite D call. Trimming shortened V by 1 base and J by 6 bases, and 6 bases separated the two germline ends. This CDR3 comprises 13 residues. Germline V gene data show CDR1 as SGHVS and CDR2 as FQNEAQ. The variable domain in full, completed from reference TRBV7-8 and TRBJ2-2, reads GAGVSQSPRYKVAKRGQDVALRCDPISGHVSLFWYQQALGQGPEFLTYFQNEAQLDKSGLPSDRFFAERPEGSVSTLKIQRTQQEDSAVYLCASSLEYAGELFFGEGSRLTVL.

This clone was recorded a few times. The J gene is TRBJ1-5, the V gene TRBV7-6, with D unclear. The CDR3 is 16 amino acids. V was shortened by 5 bases and J by 2 bases, with 16 bases between the two germline ends. Germline CDR1 and CDR2: SGHVS and FNYEAQ. The chain's CDR3 is CASSMDPPQGNQPQHF. CDR3 bases: TGTGCCAGCAGCATGGACCCTCCCCAGGGCAATCAGCCCCAGCATTTT.